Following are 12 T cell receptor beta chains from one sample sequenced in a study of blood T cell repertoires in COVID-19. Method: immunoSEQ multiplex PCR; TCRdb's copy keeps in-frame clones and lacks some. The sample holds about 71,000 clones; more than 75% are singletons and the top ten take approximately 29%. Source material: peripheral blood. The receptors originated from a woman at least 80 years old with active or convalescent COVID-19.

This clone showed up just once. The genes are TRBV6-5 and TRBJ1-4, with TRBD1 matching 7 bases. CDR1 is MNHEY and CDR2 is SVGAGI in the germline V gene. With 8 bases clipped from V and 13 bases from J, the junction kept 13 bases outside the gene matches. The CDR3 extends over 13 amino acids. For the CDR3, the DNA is TGTGCCAGCGCAGAACGACAGGGCGGGTTACTGTTTTTT. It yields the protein CASAERQGGLLFF.

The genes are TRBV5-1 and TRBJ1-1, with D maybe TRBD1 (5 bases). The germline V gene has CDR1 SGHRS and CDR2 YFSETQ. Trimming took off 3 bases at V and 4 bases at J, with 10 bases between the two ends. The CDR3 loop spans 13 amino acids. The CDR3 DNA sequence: TGCGCCAGCAGCTCGCAGGGTGGCACTGAAGCTTTCTTT. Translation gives CASSSQGGTEAFF. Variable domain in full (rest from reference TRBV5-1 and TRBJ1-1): KAGVTQTPRYLIKTRGQQVTLSCSPISGHRSVSWYQQTPGQGLQFLFEYFSETQRNKGNFPGRFSGRQFSNSRSEMNVSTLELGDSALYLCASSSQGGTEAFFGQGTRLTVV.

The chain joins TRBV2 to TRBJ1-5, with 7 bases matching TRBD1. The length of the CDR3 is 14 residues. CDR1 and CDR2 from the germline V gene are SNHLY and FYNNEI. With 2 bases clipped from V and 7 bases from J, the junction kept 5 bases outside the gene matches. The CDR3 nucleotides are TGTGCCAGCAGTGAACTTGACAGGGAGCAGCCCCAGCATTTT. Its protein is CASSELDREQPQHF.

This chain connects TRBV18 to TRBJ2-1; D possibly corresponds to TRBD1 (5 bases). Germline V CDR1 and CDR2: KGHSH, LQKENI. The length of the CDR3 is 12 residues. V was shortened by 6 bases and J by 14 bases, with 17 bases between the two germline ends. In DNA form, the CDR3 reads TGTGCCAGCTCCACAGGCGGCCGTGACAAGTTCTTC. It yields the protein CASSTGGRDKFF.

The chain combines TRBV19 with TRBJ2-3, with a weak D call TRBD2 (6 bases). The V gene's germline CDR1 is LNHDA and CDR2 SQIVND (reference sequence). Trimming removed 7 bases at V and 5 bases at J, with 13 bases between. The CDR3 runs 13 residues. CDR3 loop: CASTPGVGDTQYF. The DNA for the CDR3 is TGTGCCAGTACACCGGGAGTGGGAGATACGCAGTATTTT.

This chain's CDR3 is CASSPQGGSTDTQYF. The CDR3 DNA sequence: TGTGCCAGCAGTCCACAGGGGGGGAGCACAGATACGCAGTATTTT. The chain combines TRBV6-5 with TRBJ2-3; TRBD1 might be the D (8 bases). From germline, CDR1 is MNHEY and CDR2 SVGAGI. Trimming pared 5 bases from V and 0 bases from J, leaving 12 bases between. The CDR3 sequence is 15 residues long.

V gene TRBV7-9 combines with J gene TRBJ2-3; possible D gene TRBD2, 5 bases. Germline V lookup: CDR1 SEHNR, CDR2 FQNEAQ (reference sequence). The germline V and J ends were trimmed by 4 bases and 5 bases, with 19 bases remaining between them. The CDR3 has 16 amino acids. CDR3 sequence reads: CASSSSVLDGGDTQYF. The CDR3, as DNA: TGTGCCAGCAGCTCCAGCGTGCTGGACGGAGGAGATACGCAGTATTTT. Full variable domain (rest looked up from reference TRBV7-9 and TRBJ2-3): DTGVSQNPRHKITKRGQNVTFRCDPISEHNRLYWYRQTLGQGPEFLTYFQNEAQLEKSRLLSDRFSAERPKGSFSTLEIQRTEQGDSAMYLCASSSSVLDGGDTQYFGPGTRLTVL.

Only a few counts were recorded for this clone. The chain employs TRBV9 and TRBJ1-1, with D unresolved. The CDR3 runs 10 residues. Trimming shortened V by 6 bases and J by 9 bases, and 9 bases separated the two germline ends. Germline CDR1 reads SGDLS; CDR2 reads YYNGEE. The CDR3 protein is CASNGAQAFF. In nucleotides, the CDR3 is TGTGCCAGCAATGGAGCTCAAGCTTTCTTT.

The CDR3 region is CASSPGLAGVYNEQFF. CDR3 nucleotide sequence: TGCGCCAGCAGCCCAGGTCTAGCGGGGGTCTACAATGAGCAGTTCTTC. The genes are TRBV4-3 and TRBJ2-1; 10 bases align to TRBD2. The J segment lost 3 bases and the V segment lost 4 bases, leaving 6 bases of the junction unmatched. Looked up from germline, CDR1 is LGHNA and CDR2 is YSLEER. The CDR3 is 16 amino acids.

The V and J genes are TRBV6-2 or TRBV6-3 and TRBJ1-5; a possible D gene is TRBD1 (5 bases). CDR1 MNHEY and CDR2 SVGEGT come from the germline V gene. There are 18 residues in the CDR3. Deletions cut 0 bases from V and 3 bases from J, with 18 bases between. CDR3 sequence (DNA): TGTGCCAGCAGTTACTCTCCGGCGGACGTTGGGGCCAATCAGCCCCAGCATTTT. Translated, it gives CASSYSPADVGANQPQHF.

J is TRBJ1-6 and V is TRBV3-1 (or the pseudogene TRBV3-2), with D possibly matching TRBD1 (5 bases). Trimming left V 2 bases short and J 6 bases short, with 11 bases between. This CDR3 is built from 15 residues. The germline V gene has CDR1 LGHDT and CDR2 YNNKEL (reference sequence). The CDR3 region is CASSQQGSPNSPLHF. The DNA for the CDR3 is TGTGCCAGCAGCCAACAGGGTTCGCCTAATTCACCCCTCCACTTT.

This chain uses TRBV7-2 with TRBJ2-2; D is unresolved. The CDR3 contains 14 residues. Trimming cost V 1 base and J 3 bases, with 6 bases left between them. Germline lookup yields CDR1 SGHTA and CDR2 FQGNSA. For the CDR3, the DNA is TGTGCCAGCAGCTTAGGACTCTACACCGGGGAGCTGTTTTTT. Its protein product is CASSLGLYTGELFF. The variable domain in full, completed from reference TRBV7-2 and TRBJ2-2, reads GAGVSQSPSNKVTEKGKDVELRCDPISGHTALYWYRQSLGQGLEFLIYFQGNSAPDKSGLPSDRFSAERTGGSVSTLTIQRTQQEDSAVYLCASSLGLYTGELFFGEGSRLTVL.